This is a list of T cell receptor beta chains from one sample in a study of shared clonotypes between healthy human individuals. This table comes from immunoSEQ multiplex PCR, and its TCRdb copy is limited to in-frame clones, with some not included. Of 450,000 to 500,000 clones listed, 70% to 85% are singletons. The sample was PBMCs. These receptors were obtained from a woman aged 40 to 50 in good health. Some clones in this sample may be carry-over from other donors' samples. Both conserved end residues are part of each CDR3. D genes are given only for firm matches. Clone size, where shown, is once, few, many, or a class for clones that have expanded.

J,size,D,V,CDR3,DNA
TRBJ2-1,.,TRBD2,TRBV28,CASASTGTSAYNEQFF,TGTGCCAGCGCTAGCACCGGGACTAGCGCCTACAATGAGCAGTTCTTC
TRBJ2-4,.,.,TRBV7-9,CASSLGGSLLAKNIQYF,TGTGCCAGCAGCTTAGGGGGAAGCCTTCTAGCCAAAAACATTCAGTACTTC
TRBJ1-1,.,.,TRBV5-4,CASSVAGNRAFF,TGTGCCAGCAGCGTAGCAGGGAACCGAGCTTTCTTT
TRBJ2-3,.,TRBD2,TRBV7-8,CASSLGLALDTQYF,TGTGCCAGCAGCTTAGGACTAGCGTTAGATACGCAGTATTTT
TRBJ2-7,.,TRBD2,TRBV5-1,CASSLGWGTSGYYEQYF,TGCGCCAGCAGCTTGGGGTGGGGGACTAGCGGGTACTACGAGCAGTACTTC
TRBJ2-7,.,TRBD2,TRBV28,CATAGTIYEQYF,TGTGCCACTGCCGGGACTATCTACGAGCAGTACTTC
TRBJ2-3,few,TRBD1,TRBV6-4,CASSEDRGATDTQYF,TGTGCCAGCAGTGAAGACAGGGGTGCCACAGATACGCAGTATTTT
TRBJ2-2,.,.,TRBV10-3,CASSEEEGNTGELFF,TGTGCCAGCAGTGAAGAAGAAGGAAACACCGGGGAGCTGTTTTTT
TRBJ1-1,.,.,TRBV7-2,CATTPRGGNMNTEAFF,TGTGCCACCACACCAAGAGGAGGAAACATGAACACTGAAGCTTTCTTT
TRBJ1-2,.,TRBD1,TRBV28,CASSLGGGQAVFYGYTF,TGTGCCAGCAGTTTAGGGGGGGGACAGGCAGTATTCTATGGCTACACCTTC
TRBJ2-1,.,.,TRBV5-1,CASSEQGTNYNEQFF,TGCGCCAGCAGCGAACAGGGAACTAACTACAATGAGCAGTTCTTC
TRBJ2-3,.,.,TRBV5-1,CASSLAVGWRTDTQYF,TGCGCCAGCAGCTTGGCCGTAGGGTGGAGGACAGATACGCAGTATTTT
TRBJ1-1,.,.,TRBV7-8,CASSLITKGEAFF,TGTGCCAGCAGCTTGATAACGAAGGGGGAAGCTTTCTTT
TRBJ2-3,.,TRBD2,TRBV4-3,CASSQGLTGGGTDTQYF,TGCGCCAGCAGCCAAGGGCTGACGGGAGGGGGAACAGATACGCAGTATTTT
TRBJ2-7,.,TRBD1,TRBV18,CASSPGQGDEQYF,TGTGCCAGCTCACCGGGACAGGGGGACGAGCAGTACTTC
TRBJ2-1,.,TRBD2,TRBV9,CASSGPRGLAAPNEQFF,TGTGCCAGCAGCGGACCCCGGGGACTAGCGGCTCCCAATGAGCAGTTCTTC
TRBJ2-1,.,.,TRBV29-1,CSVEGQVEQFF,TGCAGCGTTGAAGGACAGGTAGAGCAGTTCTTC
TRBJ2-2,.,TRBD2,TRBV6-4,CASSAQPGTRNTGELFF,TGTGCCAGCAGTGCCCAACCAGGGACTAGAAACACCGGGGAGCTGTTTTTT
TRBJ2-7,.,.,TRBV5-1,CASSSYEQYF,TGCGCCAGCAGCTCCTACGAGCAGTACTTC
TRBJ1-2,.,.,TRBV7-9,CASSLYSNYGYTF,TGTGCCAGCAGCTTGTACTCAAACTATGGCTACACCTTC
TRBJ1-4,.,.,TRBV7-4,CASSLGPRDGATNEKLFF,TGTGCCAGCAGCCTCGGACCTAGAGATGGTGCAACTAATGAAAAACTGTTTTTT
TRBJ2-1,.,TRBD2,TRBV2,CASSEAQAGDTYNEQFF,TGTGCCAGCAGTGAAGCGCAAGCGGGAGACACCTACAATGAGCAGTTCTTC
TRBJ1-2,.,.,TRBV4-3,CASSQDTQEPNYGYTF,TGCGCCAGCAGCCAAGATACGCAGGAACCTAACTATGGCTACACCTTC
TRBJ1-1,.,.,TRBV4-3,CASSQGGGLNTEAFF,TGCGCCAGCAGCCAAGGCGGAGGCCTGAACACTGAAGCTTTCTTT
TRBJ2-6,.,.,TRBV19,CASSIGPHRAGANVLTF,TGTGCCAGTAGTATAGGTCCCCACAGGGCTGGGGCCAACGTCCTGACTTTC
TRBJ2-2,.,TRBD2,TRBV6-5,CATLTSGRFGELFF,TGTGCCACTCTGACTAGCGGGAGGTTCGGGGAGCTGTTTTTT
TRBJ1-1,few,.,TRBV7-8,CASSLRPNTEAFF,TGTGCCAGCAGCTTAAGACCCAACACTGAAGCTTTCTTT
TRBJ1-3,.,TRBD1,TRBV6-1,CASMYDRAAGNTIYF,TGTGCCAGCATGTATGACAGGGCGGCTGGAAACACCATATATTTT
TRBJ2-6,many,.,TRBV5-1,CASSLRESGANVLTF,TGCGCCAGCAGCCTCAGGGAATCTGGGGCCAACGTCCTGACTTTC